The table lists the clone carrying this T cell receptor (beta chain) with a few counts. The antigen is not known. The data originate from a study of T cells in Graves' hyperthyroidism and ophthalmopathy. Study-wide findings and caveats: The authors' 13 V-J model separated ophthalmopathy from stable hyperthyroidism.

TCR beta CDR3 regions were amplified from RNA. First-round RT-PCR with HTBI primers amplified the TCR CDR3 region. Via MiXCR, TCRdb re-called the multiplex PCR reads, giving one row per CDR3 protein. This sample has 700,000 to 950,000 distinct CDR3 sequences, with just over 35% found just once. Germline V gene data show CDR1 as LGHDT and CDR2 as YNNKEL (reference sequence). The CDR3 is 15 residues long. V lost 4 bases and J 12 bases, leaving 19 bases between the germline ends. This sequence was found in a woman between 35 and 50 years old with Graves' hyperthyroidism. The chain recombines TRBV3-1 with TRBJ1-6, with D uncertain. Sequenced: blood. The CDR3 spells CASSRLMEGIRPLHF. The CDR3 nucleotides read TGTGCCAGCAGCCGCCTGATGGAAGGAATTCGACCCCTCCACTTT.